This passage covers 15 T cell receptor beta chains from one sample sequenced in a study of blood T cell repertoires in COVID-19. Produced via immunoSEQ multiplex PCR; TCRdb's table is partial and in-frame only. The sample holds about 190,000 clones, about nine tenths seen once. The sample was peripheral blood. The origin of the receptors is a man aged 35 to 55 with acute or convalescent COVID-19.

The V gene is TRBV7-2, the J gene TRBJ1-2, with a tentative D call TRBD1 (6 bases). Looked up from germline, CDR1 is SGHTA and CDR2 is FQGNSA. Trimming left V 0 bases short and J 5 bases short, with 10 bases between. The CDR3 is made up of 14 amino acids. The CDR3 DNA reads TGTGCCAGCAGCTTAGCCGACAGGTCTTATGGCTACACCTTC. It encodes CASSLADRSYGYTF. The full variable domain, rest sourced from reference TRBV7-2 and TRBJ1-2, is GAGVSQSPSNKVTEKGKDVELRCDPISGHTALYWYRQSLGQGLEFLIYFQGNSAPDKSGLPSDRFSAERTGGSVSTLTIQRTQQEDSAVYLCASSLADRSYGYTFGSGTRLTVV.

The rearrangement joins TRBV5-1 to TRBJ2-2; 11 positions match TRBD2. Germline trimming cut 0 bases from V and 5 bases from J; bases unmatched to any gene: 9. The germline V gene has CDR1 SGHRS and CDR2 YFSETQ. The length of the CDR3 is 18 residues. DNA for the CDR3: TGCGCCAGCAGCTTGGGACTAGCGGGGAGCCGAGGGACCGGGGAGCTGTTTTTT. Its protein is CASSLGLAGSRGTGELFF.

V usage is TRBV6-2 or TRBV6-3 and J usage is TRBJ2-5; TRBD2 might be the D (6 bases). Germline CDR1 is MNHEY and CDR2 is SVGEGT. The CDR3 is 14 amino acids. V was pared by 0 bases and J by 9 bases, with 14 bases between. The CDR3 reads CASSYSPTGGAQYF. CDR3 nucleotides: TGTGCCAGCAGTTACTCGCCCACCGGGGGAGCCCAGTACTTC.

The rearrangement links TRBV7-9 to TRBJ2-3; 7 bases agree with TRBD2. Trimming took 3 bases from V and 5 from J; bases not matched to a gene: 11. This CDR3 spans 16 amino acids. In germline, CDR1 is SEHNR, CDR2 FQNEAQ (reference sequence). CDR3 residues: CASSFRDYRFLDTQYF. Written as DNA, the CDR3 is TGTGCCAGCAGCTTCCGGGACTATCGTTTCTTAGATACGCAGTATTTT.

The count of this clone is one. The CDR3 here is CASSLGQGRYF. As DNA, the CDR3 is TGCGCCAGCAGCTTGGGGCAGGGTCGGTACTTC. The chain has TRBV5-1 and TRBJ2-7; the D gene is possibly TRBD1 (5 bases). The germline gives CDR1 SGHRS, CDR2 YFSETQ. V shed 0 bases and J shed 12 bases, with 10 bases lying between them. This CDR3 comprises 11 residues.

The chain combines TRBV5-1 with TRBJ2-7; possibly TRBD1 for D (6 bases). The germline CDR1 and CDR2 sequences are SGHRS and YFSETQ. Trimming shortened V by 4 bases and J by 0 bases, and 11 bases separated the two germline ends. This CDR3 spans 14 amino acids. Here the CDR3 DNA reads TGCGCCAGCAGCACGGACAGTCTCTCCTACGAGCAGTACTTC. Translating it yields CASSTDSLSYEQYF.

The chain carries TRBV9 and TRBJ2-1; 8 bases map to TRBD2. CDR1 and CDR2 from the germline V gene are SGDLS and YYNGEE. The CDR3 loop spans 17 amino acids. The V gene end was trimmed by 2 bases and the J gene end by 5 bases; junction bases not matched to a gene: 12. The CDR3 protein is CASSVGFSGTRHNEQFF. In DNA form, the CDR3 reads TGTGCCAGCAGCGTTGGATTCTCCGGGACTAGACACAATGAGCAGTTCTTC.

This clone was seen a few times. The rearrangement uses TRBV4-2 and TRBJ1-1, with 7 bases matching TRBD1. Trimming at V came to 4 bases and at J to 1 base, leaving 6 bases not matched to a gene. The CDR3 consists of 15 residues. Germline CDR1 LGHNA, CDR2 YNFKEQ. The CDR3 nucleotides are TGTGCCAGCAGCCCTACCGGACAGGCGAACACTGAAGCTTTCTTT. This encodes CASSPTGQANTEAFF.

This clone was counted a single time. The chain's CDR3 is CASSLGGGEQYF. Written as DNA, the CDR3 is TGTGCCAGCAGCTTAGGGGGGGGCGAGCAGTACTTC. This chain joins TRBV11-3 and TRBJ2-7; TRBD2 agrees at 7 bases. This CDR3 contains 12 residues. CDR1 is SGHNT, CDR2 YENEEA, per germline. Trimming cost V 1 base and J 6 bases; bases outside gene matches: 0.

This chain joins TRBV3-1 (or the pseudogene TRBV3-2) and TRBJ1-5; TRBD1 matches 10 bases. Looked up from germline, CDR1 is LGHDT and CDR2 is YNNKEL (reference sequence). Trimming took 4 bases from V and 4 from J; bases not matched to a gene: 4. The CDR3 contains 15 residues. Written as DNA, the CDR3 is TGTGCCAGCAGCCGACGACAGGGGGCTAATCAGCCCCAGCATTTT. Translated, it gives CASSRRQGANQPQHF.

The chain has TRBV3-1 (or the pseudogene TRBV3-2) and TRBJ2-5; TRBD1 is a possible D gene (6 bases). The CDR3 sequence is 13 residues long. Trimming took off 2 bases at V and 4 bases at J, with 8 bases between the two ends. Per the germline V gene, CDR1 is LGHDT and CDR2 is YNNKEL (reference sequence). CDR3 coding DNA: TGTGCCAGCAGCCAACTGACAGGAGAGACCCAGTACTTC. As protein: CASSQLTGETQYF.

V and J are TRBV5-1 and TRBJ2-2; 9 positions match TRBD2. CDR1 is SGHRS and CDR2 is YFSETQ in the germline V gene. V trimming: 3 bases; J trimming: 2 bases; junction bases outside the gene matches: 11. The CDR3 consists of 18 residues. The CDR3 coding sequence is TGCGCCAGCAGCTGGACCCATGGCGGGGGGGCAAACACCGGGGAGCTGTTTTTT. This gives the protein CASSWTHGGGANTGELFF.

The chain uses TRBV7-9 and TRBJ2-7; perhaps TRBD1 as D (6 bases). Trimming shortened V by 1 base and J by 3 bases, and 10 bases separated the two germline ends. There are 14 residues in the CDR3. Germline V gene data show CDR1 as SEHNR and CDR2 as FQNEAQ (reference sequence). The CDR3 region has the DNA TGTGCCAGCAGCTTAGTTACAGGGAACTACGAGCAGTACTTC. Its protein product is CASSLVTGNYEQYF.

This clone is a singleton in its sample. Other nucleotide sequences in the sample specify the same CDR3. The chain combines TRBV5-1 with TRBJ1-1, with D unresolved. The CDR3 is 14 residues long. Germline loops: CDR1 SGHRS, CDR2 YFSETQ. The ends were cut back, 1 base at V and 0 bases at J, with 7 bases in the middle. CDR3 sequence (DNA): TGCGCCAGCAGCTTGAGCGGTATGAACACTGAAGCTTTCTTT. Translating it yields CASSLSGMNTEAFF.

The chain links TRBV5-1 to TRBJ2-7, with TRBD1 identical over 8 bases. Trimming took 5 bases from V and 3 from J; bases not matched to a gene: 4. Germline CDR1 is SGHRS and CDR2 is YFSETQ. The CDR3 length is 13 residues. This CDR3 is CASRGQGLYEQYF. DNA for the CDR3: TGCGCCAGCAGAGGACAGGGTCTCTACGAGCAGTACTTC.